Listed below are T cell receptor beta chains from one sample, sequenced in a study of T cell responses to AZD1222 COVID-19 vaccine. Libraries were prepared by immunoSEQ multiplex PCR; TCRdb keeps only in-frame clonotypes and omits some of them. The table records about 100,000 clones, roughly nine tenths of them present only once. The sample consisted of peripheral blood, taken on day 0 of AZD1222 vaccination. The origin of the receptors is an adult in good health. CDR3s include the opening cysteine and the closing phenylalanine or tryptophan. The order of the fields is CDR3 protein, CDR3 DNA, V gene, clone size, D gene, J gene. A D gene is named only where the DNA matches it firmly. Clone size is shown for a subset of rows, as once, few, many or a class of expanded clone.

cdr3_aa: CASSYSNTNQPQHF
cdr3_nt: TGTGCCAGCAGTTACAGTAACACAAATCAGCCCCAGCATTTT
v_call: TRBV6-2/TRBV6-3
clone_size: .
d_call: .
j_call: TRBJ1-5

cdr3_aa: CASLRTGGRETQYF
cdr3_nt: TGTGCCTCGCTACGGACAGGGGGGCGAGAGACCCAGTACTTC
v_call: TRBV7-9
clone_size: .
d_call: TRBD1
j_call: TRBJ2-5

cdr3_aa: CASSLLDRVANEKLFF
cdr3_nt: TGTGCCAGCAGCCTACTTGATCGGGTGGCTAATGAAAAACTGTTTTTT
v_call: TRBV3-1/TRBV3-2
clone_size: .
d_call: .
j_call: TRBJ1-4

cdr3_aa: CASSLAGAGELFF
cdr3_nt: TGTGCCAGCAGCTTAGCAGGAGCCGGGGAGCTGTTTTTT
v_call: TRBV7-2
clone_size: .
d_call: .
j_call: TRBJ2-2

cdr3_aa: CASIPDSLNEKLFF
cdr3_nt: TGTGCCAGCATCCCGGACAGCCTTAATGAAAAACTGTTTTTT
v_call: TRBV28
clone_size: .
d_call: .
j_call: TRBJ1-4

cdr3_aa: CASTRGPPQPQHF
cdr3_nt: TGTGCCAGCACCAGGGGGCCCCCTCAGCCCCAGCATTTT
v_call: TRBV2
clone_size: once
d_call: TRBD1
j_call: TRBJ1-5

cdr3_aa: CASSHGTGAIHEQYF
cdr3_nt: TGTGCCAGCAGCCACGGGACAGGGGCCATTCACGAGCAGTACTTC
v_call: TRBV7-2
clone_size: .
d_call: TRBD1
j_call: TRBJ2-7

cdr3_aa: CASSSLADSYEQYF
cdr3_nt: TGTGCCAGCAGTTCGCTAGCGGACTCCTACGAGCAGTACTTC
v_call: TRBV27
clone_size: .
d_call: TRBD2
j_call: TRBJ2-7

cdr3_aa: CASSTLGSVMYQETQYF
cdr3_nt: TGTGCCAGCAGTACCCTGGGGAGTGTAATGTACCAAGAGACCCAGTACTTC
v_call: TRBV6-2/TRBV6-3
clone_size: .
d_call: .
j_call: TRBJ2-5

cdr3_aa: CASSVERGAGANVLTF
cdr3_nt: TGTGCCAGCAGCGTAGAAAGGGGGGCTGGGGCCAACGTCCTGACTTTC
v_call: TRBV9
clone_size: once
d_call: .
j_call: TRBJ2-6

cdr3_aa: CASSLQGDTEAFF
cdr3_nt: TGTGCCAGCAGCTTACAGGGCGACACTGAAGCTTTCTTT
v_call: TRBV7-2
clone_size: .
d_call: .
j_call: TRBJ1-1

cdr3_aa: CSVGLSARGDTEAFF
cdr3_nt: TGCAGCGTTGGGTTGTCGGCCAGGGGCGACACTGAAGCTTTCTTT
v_call: TRBV29-1
clone_size: .
d_call: .
j_call: TRBJ1-1

cdr3_aa: CARTIQPWECQSNTEAFF
cdr3_nt: TGCGCCAGGACCATCCAACCGTGGGAATGCCAATCGAACACTGAAGCTTTCTTT
v_call: TRBV10-1
clone_size: .
d_call: .
j_call: TRBJ1-1

cdr3_aa: CAWSPDGGNTEAFF
cdr3_nt: TGTGCCTGGAGCCCGGACGGGGGGAACACTGAAGCTTTCTTT
v_call: TRBV30
clone_size: .
d_call: .
j_call: TRBJ1-1

cdr3_aa: CASSANRGLYSPLHF
cdr3_nt: TGTGCCAGCAGCGCCAACAGGGGGCTATATTCACCCCTCCACTTT
v_call: TRBV7-2
clone_size: .
d_call: TRBD1
j_call: TRBJ1-6

cdr3_aa: CASSLVSSGTSSYNEQFF
cdr3_nt: TGTGCCAGCAGCTTAGTGTCTAGCGGGACCAGCTCCTACAATGAGCAGTTCTTC
v_call: TRBV7-2
clone_size: .
d_call: TRBD2
j_call: TRBJ2-1

cdr3_aa: CASSSGAGADQPQHF
cdr3_nt: TGTGCCAGCAGCTCCGGGGCGGGGGCGGATCAGCCCCAGCATTTT
v_call: TRBV7-9
clone_size: .
d_call: .
j_call: TRBJ1-5

cdr3_aa: CASSSGQSAYEQYF
cdr3_nt: TGTGCCAGTAGTTCAGGACAGAGCGCCTACGAGCAGTACTTC
v_call: TRBV19
clone_size: once
d_call: .
j_call: TRBJ2-7

cdr3_aa: CAWSGDSDSGNTIYF
cdr3_nt: TGTGCCTGGAGTGGGGACAGTGACTCTGGAAACACCATATATTTT
v_call: TRBV30
clone_size: .
d_call: TRBD1
j_call: TRBJ1-3

cdr3_aa: CASSSSGVDTQYF
cdr3_nt: TGTGCCAGCAGTTCTAGCGGGGTAGATACGCAGTATTTT
v_call: TRBV6-4
clone_size: once
d_call: TRBD2
j_call: TRBJ2-3

cdr3_aa: CASSLTDGMNTEAFF
cdr3_nt: TGTGCCAGCTCGCTAACGGACGGTATGAACACTGAAGCTTTCTTT
v_call: TRBV18
clone_size: .
d_call: .
j_call: TRBJ1-1

cdr3_aa: CASSYGGNEQFF
cdr3_nt: TGTGCCAGCAGTTACGGCGGCAATGAGCAGTTCTTC
v_call: TRBV6-5
clone_size: .
d_call: .
j_call: TRBJ2-1